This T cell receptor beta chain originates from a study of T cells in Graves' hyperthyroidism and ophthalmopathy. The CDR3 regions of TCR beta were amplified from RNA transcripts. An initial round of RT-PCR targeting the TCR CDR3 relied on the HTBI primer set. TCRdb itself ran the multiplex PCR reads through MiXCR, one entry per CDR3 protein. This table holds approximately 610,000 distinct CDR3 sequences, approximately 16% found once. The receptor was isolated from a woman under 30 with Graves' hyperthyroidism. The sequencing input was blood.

Here the CDR3 DNA reads TGTGCCTGGAGTGTACAGAGGACGACGCCGATCGCGGAGACCCAGTACTTC. Translation: CAWSVQRTTPIAETQYF. The J gene is TRBJ2-5, the V gene TRBV30; unclear D gene. Germline CDR1 and CDR2: GTSNPN and SVGIG (reference sequence). CDR3 length equals 17 residues. With 0 bases removed from V and 5 bases from J, the gap between germline ends came to 22 bases.